This passage covers 14 T cell receptor beta chains from one sample sequenced in a study of blood T cell repertoires in COVID-19. TCRdb's table, derived via immunoSEQ multiplex PCR, lists solely in-frame clones and lacks some. This table has tens of thousands of clones, approximately 89% appearing once. The sequenced material came from peripheral blood. These receptors all come from a man aged 50 to 59 with active COVID-19.

This clone occurred a few times. The chain carries TRBV5-6 and TRBJ2-7; 9 nucleotides align to TRBD1. The CDR3 totals 16 residues. V shed 4 bases, J shed 5 bases, and the junction held 13 bases outside the gene matches. Germline V gives CDR1 SGHDT, CDR2 YYEEEE. In DNA, the CDR3 is TGTGCCAGCAGCCAGGTTGGGGGACAGGGCGGGCACGAGCAGTACTTC. Its protein product is CASSQVGGQGGHEQYF.

This chain joins TRBV4-3 and TRBJ1-5; TRBD1 aligns across 8 bases. The V gene's germline CDR1 is LGHNA and CDR2 YSLEER. The CDR3 sequence is 18 residues long. Unmatched junction bases numbered 12, after V lost 2 bases and J lost 3 bases. CDR3 region: CASSQFYTGGEDNQPQHF. CDR3 in DNA: TGCGCCAGCAGCCAATTTTATACAGGGGGAGAAGACAATCAGCCCCAGCATTTT.

This rearrangement joins TRBV27 to TRBJ2-7; D is perhaps TRBD1 (6 bases). This CDR3 has 14 amino acids. The V gene's germline CDR1 is MNHEY and CDR2 SMNVEV (reference sequence). Trimming shortened V by 8 bases and J by 5 bases, and 19 bases separated the two germline ends. The CDR3 reads CASGPQGFLHEQYF. CDR3 DNA sequence: TGTGCCAGCGGGCCACAGGGATTTCTCCACGAGCAGTACTTC.

The V call is TRBV6-5, the J call TRBJ1-6, with TRBD1 identical over 11 bases. Germline V gene sequence: CDR1 MNHEY, CDR2 SVGAGI. V lost 8 bases and J lost 5; bases outside the gene matches: 2. The CDR3 extends over 14 amino acids. The CDR3 reads CASRDRGNNSPLHF. The CDR3 nucleotides are TGTGCCAGCCGGGACAGGGGGAATAATTCACCCCTCCACTTT.

This sequence joins TRBV7-9 and TRBJ1-2; D may be TRBD1 (5 bases). The germline V gene has CDR1 SEHNR and CDR2 FQNEAQ (reference sequence). The V end was cut by 2 bases, the J end by 8 bases, with 18 bases between. CDR3 length: 15 amino acids. The CDR3 nucleotides are TGTGCCAGCAGCTTAAGGGGATGGGGAATACGGGGCTACACCTTC. It codes for CASSLRGWGIRGYTF.

In nucleotides, the CDR3 is TGTGCCTCCTTCCAACCGGGACAGGGGAAAAATGAGCAGTTCTTC. Translation: CASFQPGQGKNEQFF. The chain employs TRBV6-5 and TRBJ2-1; 10 bases line up with TRBD1. From germline, CDR1 is MNHEY and CDR2 SVGAGI. With 11 bases clipped from V and 7 bases from J, the junction kept 14 bases outside the gene matches. The CDR3 contains 15 residues.

V usage is TRBV15 and J usage is TRBJ2-5, with a tentative D call TRBD1 (6 bases). From germline, CDR1 is LNHNV and CDR2 YYDKDF (reference sequence). This CDR3 contains 15 residues. V was clipped by 0 bases and J by 0 bases, with 8 bases between them. The CDR3 nucleotides read TGTGCCACCAGCAGAGATAGGGGGTACCAAGAGACCCAGTACTTC. This sequence encodes CATSRDRGYQETQYF.

V gene TRBV30 combines with J gene TRBJ2-2; 9 positions match TRBD1. Looked up from germline, CDR1 is GTSNPN and CDR2 is SVGIG (reference sequence). The trim removed 4 bases at V and 4 bases at J, leaving 7 bases unmatched. The CDR3 sequence is 15 residues long. As DNA, the CDR3 is TGTGCCTGGACCTACCGGGACAGGGTCACCGGGGAGCTGTTTTTT. Translating gives CAWTYRDRVTGELFF.

This clone was detected a few times. The chain couples TRBV6-1 to TRBJ2-7; D is perhaps TRBD1 (5 bases). Germline V gene lookup returns CDR1 MNHNS and CDR2 SASEGT. The CDR3 is 15 residues long. Trimming took off 1 base at V and 3 bases at J, with 13 bases between the two ends. CDR3: CASSEGAGIIYEQYF. In DNA, the CDR3 is TGTGCCAGCAGTGAAGGGGCAGGGATAATCTACGAGCAGTACTTC.

The genes are TRBV18 and TRBJ1-2; D is perhaps TRBD1 (5 bases). Per germline, CDR1 KGHSH and CDR2 LQKENI. The CDR3 totals 13 residues. Trimming removed 2 bases from V and 8 bases from J, with 12 bases in between. The CDR3: CASSPTDRGGYTF. In DNA form, the CDR3 reads TGTGCCAGCTCACCAACTGATCGGGGGGGCTACACCTTC.

CDR3 in DNA: TGTGCCAGCAGTTTTAGTGGGGGGGCGTTGGGGGAGCAGTTCTTC. Translating it yields CASSFSGGALGEQFF. This chain connects TRBV27 to TRBJ2-1; a possible D gene is TRBD2 (7 bases). Trimming cost V 3 bases and J 10 bases, with 19 bases left between them. Germline V lookup: CDR1 MNHEY, CDR2 SMNVEV (reference sequence). CDR3 length: 15 residues.

The chain links TRBV6-2 or TRBV6-3 to TRBJ2-3, with D possibly matching TRBD2 (7 bases). Germline loops: CDR1 MNHEY, CDR2 SVGEGT. V lost 2 bases, J lost 1 base, and 13 bases lay in between. The CDR3 consists of 16 residues. As DNA, the CDR3 is TGTGCCAGCAGTTACGGTGAGGGGGGGCGCACAGATACGCAGTATTTT. Protein product: CASSYGEGGRTDTQYF.

The chain joins TRBV5-6 to TRBJ1-6, with 8 bases fitting TRBD1. Germline V gives CDR1 SGHDT, CDR2 YYEEEE. V was pared by 6 bases and J by 10 bases, with 6 bases of the junction left unmatched. The CDR3 extends over 13 amino acids. In DNA form, the CDR3 reads TGTGCCAGCACACAGGGGGAACAGTCACCCCTCCACTTT. This gives the protein CASTQGEQSPLHF.

The rearrangement joins TRBV10-3 to TRBJ2-7, with 11 nucleotides matching TRBD1. Germline loops: CDR1 ENHRY, CDR2 SYGVKD. Unmatched junction bases numbered 7, after V lost 4 bases and J lost 5 bases. The CDR3 is made up of 15 amino acids. As DNA, the CDR3 is TGTGCCATCAGTGCAAAAGGGACAGGGGGAAACGAGCAGTACTTC. Encoded protein: CAISAKGTGGNEQYF.